This is a list of T cell receptor beta chains from one sample in a study of blood T cell repertoires in COVID-19. Repertoires were generated with immunoSEQ multiplex PCR, while TCRdb's copy carries only in-frame clones and drops some. The data show 65,000 or so clones, with roughly nine tenths seen just once and roughly 1.3% held by the top ten. Material: peripheral blood. Every receptor here comes from a man between 60 and 75 years old with acute or convalescent COVID-19. Each CDR3 is given with its conserved first and last residue. D genes are given only for firm matches. Where a row states a size, it is once, few, many or the class of an expanded clone; other rows omit it.

v_call: TRBV9; d_call: .; j_call: TRBJ1-1; clone_size: few; cdr3_aa: CASSTGLGMPAGAEAFF; cdr3_nt: TGTGCCAGCAGCACCGGCTTGGGAATGCCTGCGGGGGCCGAAGCTTTCTTT
v_call: TRBV7-2; d_call: TRBD1; j_call: TRBJ2-3; clone_size: .; cdr3_aa: CASSLGYRGQNTQYF; cdr3_nt: TGTGCCAGCAGCTTAGGCTACAGGGGGCAAAATACGCAGTATTTT
v_call: TRBV19; d_call: TRBD1; j_call: TRBJ1-5; clone_size: .; cdr3_aa: CASSIRRQGDQPQHF; cdr3_nt: TGTGCCAGTAGTATTCGGCGACAGGGGGATCAGCCCCAGCATTTT
v_call: TRBV18; d_call: TRBD1; j_call: TRBJ1-2; clone_size: .; cdr3_aa: CASSPSRQGVHYGYTF; cdr3_nt: TGTGCCAGCTCACCATCGAGACAGGGGGTTCACTATGGCTACACCTTC
v_call: TRBV5-1; d_call: .; j_call: TRBJ2-5; clone_size: .; cdr3_aa: CASSLGTSQETQYF; cdr3_nt: TGCGCCAGCAGCTTGGGAACTTCTCAAGAGACCCAGTACTTC
v_call: TRBV10-3; d_call: .; j_call: TRBJ1-6; clone_size: .; cdr3_aa: CAVRVPGENSPLHF; cdr3_nt: TGTGCCGTCAGGGTCCCAGGGGAGAATTCACCCCTCCACTTT
v_call: TRBV7-9; d_call: .; j_call: TRBJ2-7; clone_size: few; cdr3_aa: CASSAPGVYEQYF; cdr3_nt: TGTGCCAGCAGCGCCCCCGGGGTTTACGAGCAGTACTTC
v_call: TRBV5-1; d_call: .; j_call: TRBJ1-3; clone_size: .; cdr3_aa: CASSLEGDSGNTIYF; cdr3_nt: TGCGCCAGCAGCTTGGAGGGGGACTCTGGAAACACCATATATTTT
v_call: TRBV7-9; d_call: .; j_call: TRBJ1-1; clone_size: .; cdr3_aa: CASSLSPDFTEAFF; cdr3_nt: TGTGCCAGCAGCCTTTCTCCAGACTTCACTGAAGCTTTCTTT
v_call: TRBV13; d_call: .; j_call: TRBJ2-1; clone_size: .; cdr3_aa: CASSFRGRYNEQFF; cdr3_nt: TGTGCCAGCAGCTTTAGAGGGCGCTACAATGAGCAGTTCTTC
v_call: TRBV18; d_call: TRBD1; j_call: TRBJ1-1; clone_size: .; cdr3_aa: CASSPSGQGGTEAFF; cdr3_nt: TGTGCCAGCTCACCCTCGGGACAGGGAGGGACTGAAGCTTTCTTT
v_call: TRBV5-6; d_call: .; j_call: TRBJ1-3; clone_size: few; cdr3_aa: CASSSWETGNTIYF; cdr3_nt: TGTGCCAGCAGCTCCTGGGAGACTGGAAACACCATATATTTT
v_call: TRBV7-3; d_call: TRBD1; j_call: TRBJ2-2; clone_size: .; cdr3_aa: CASSLSGTGRTGELFF; cdr3_nt: TGTGCCAGCAGCTTATCCGGGACAGGGAGAACCGGGGAGCTGTTTTTT
v_call: TRBV5-4; d_call: TRBD1; j_call: TRBJ2-3; clone_size: .; cdr3_aa: CASSLGGDRWTDTQYF; cdr3_nt: TGTGCCAGCAGCTTAGGTGGGGACAGATGGACAGATACGCAGTATTTT
v_call: TRBV5-6; d_call: .; j_call: TRBJ1-6; clone_size: few; cdr3_aa: CASSLGELRRSYNSPLHF; cdr3_nt: TGTGCCAGCAGCTTGGGAGAACTACGGCGCTCCTATAATTCACCCCTCCACTTT
v_call: TRBV4-2; d_call: TRBD1; j_call: TRBJ1-2; clone_size: .; cdr3_aa: CASHPGTGGHYGYTF; cdr3_nt: TGTGCCAGTCACCCCGGGACAGGGGGTCACTATGGCTACACCTTC
v_call: TRBV2; d_call: .; j_call: TRBJ1-1; clone_size: .; cdr3_aa: CASSATVNTEAFF; cdr3_nt: TGTGCCAGCAGTGCAACAGTGAACACTGAAGCTTTCTTT
v_call: TRBV25-1; d_call: .; j_call: TRBJ1-5; clone_size: few; cdr3_aa: CASSQGFQPQHF; cdr3_nt: TGTGCCAGCAGTCAGGGTTTTCAGCCCCAGCATTTT
v_call: TRBV5-1; d_call: TRBD1; j_call: TRBJ1-2; clone_size: .; cdr3_aa: CASSPNTGQGGGYTF; cdr3_nt: TGCGCCAGCTCACCAAACACGGGACAGGGCGGTGGCTACACCTTC
v_call: TRBV5-4; d_call: TRBD1; j_call: TRBJ2-7; clone_size: .; cdr3_aa: CASSLGTGFSYEQYF; cdr3_nt: TGTGCCAGCAGCTTGGGGACAGGGTTTAGCTACGAGCAGTACTTC
v_call: TRBV5-1; d_call: TRBD1; j_call: TRBJ1-6; clone_size: once; cdr3_aa: CASSPQGIVNSPLHF; cdr3_nt: TGCGCCAGCAGCCCACAGGGGATCGTTAATTCACCCCTCCACTTT
v_call: TRBV3-1/TRBV3-2; d_call: TRBD1; j_call: TRBJ1-2; clone_size: .; cdr3_aa: CATQGAYYGYTF; cdr3_nt: TGTGCCACCCAGGGGGCTTACTATGGCTACACCTTC
v_call: TRBV7-2; d_call: .; j_call: TRBJ2-3; clone_size: .; cdr3_aa: CASSLVWRLRTDTQYF; cdr3_nt: TGTGCCAGCAGCTTAGTGTGGCGGCTTCGGACAGATACGCAGTATTTT
v_call: TRBV10-1; d_call: .; j_call: TRBJ1-4; clone_size: .; cdr3_aa: CASSELGPQTPTNEKLFF; cdr3_nt: TGCGCCAGCAGTGAGTTGGGGCCTCAAACTCCAACTAATGAAAAACTGTTTTTT
v_call: TRBV29-1; d_call: .; j_call: TRBJ1-2; clone_size: .; cdr3_aa: CSVVLQVNYGYTF; cdr3_nt: TGCAGCGTTGTTCTCCAGGTTAACTATGGCTACACCTTC
v_call: TRBV24-1; d_call: .; j_call: TRBJ2-7; clone_size: .; cdr3_aa: CATSESSYEQYF; cdr3_nt: TGTGCCACCAGTGAGAGCTCCTACGAGCAGTACTTC
v_call: TRBV6-1; d_call: TRBD2; j_call: TRBJ2-2; clone_size: .; cdr3_aa: CASSATGLAGAVTGELFF; cdr3_nt: TGTGCCAGCAGTGCGACGGGACTAGCGGGGGCAGTCACCGGGGAGCTGTTTTTT
v_call: TRBV5-8; d_call: TRBD2; j_call: TRBJ2-2; clone_size: .; cdr3_aa: CASSSLAGPRGELFF; cdr3_nt: TGTGCCAGCAGCTCTCTAGCGGGACCCAGAGGGGAGCTGTTTTTT
v_call: TRBV5-1; d_call: .; j_call: TRBJ1-6; clone_size: .; cdr3_aa: CASAPGGNSPLHF; cdr3_nt: TGCGCCAGCGCTCCCGGGGGGAATTCACCCCTCCACTTT
v_call: TRBV20-1; d_call: TRBD1; j_call: TRBJ2-2; clone_size: medium-sized; cdr3_aa: CSASRQGAGTGELFF; cdr3_nt: TGCAGTGCTAGTAGACAGGGGGCGGGGACCGGGGAGCTGTTTTTT
v_call: TRBV6-5; d_call: TRBD1; j_call: TRBJ2-7; clone_size: .; cdr3_aa: CASSLQGVGYEQYF; cdr3_nt: TGTGCCAGCAGTCTACAGGGGGTCGGCTACGAGCAGTACTTC
v_call: TRBV3-1/TRBV3-2; d_call: .; j_call: TRBJ1-2; clone_size: .; cdr3_aa: CASSQFRTYKNYGYTF; cdr3_nt: TGTGCCAGCAGCCAATTCCGGACATACAAAAACTATGGCTACACCTTC
v_call: TRBV5-4; d_call: TRBD2; j_call: TRBJ2-2; clone_size: .; cdr3_aa: CASSLDAAGGLSTGELFF; cdr3_nt: TGTGCCAGCAGCTTGGATGCGGCGGGGGGGCTGAGCACCGGGGAGCTGTTTTTT
v_call: TRBV7-3; d_call: .; j_call: TRBJ2-2; clone_size: few; cdr3_aa: CASSSVNTGELFF; cdr3_nt: TGTGCCAGCAGCTCTGTAAACACCGGGGAGCTGTTTTTT
v_call: TRBV7-2; d_call: TRBD2; j_call: TRBJ2-2; clone_size: few; cdr3_aa: CASSSAFRGGSWTGELFF; cdr3_nt: TGTGCCAGCAGCTCAGCCTTCCGGGGGGGTTCCTGGACCGGGGAGCTGTTTTTT